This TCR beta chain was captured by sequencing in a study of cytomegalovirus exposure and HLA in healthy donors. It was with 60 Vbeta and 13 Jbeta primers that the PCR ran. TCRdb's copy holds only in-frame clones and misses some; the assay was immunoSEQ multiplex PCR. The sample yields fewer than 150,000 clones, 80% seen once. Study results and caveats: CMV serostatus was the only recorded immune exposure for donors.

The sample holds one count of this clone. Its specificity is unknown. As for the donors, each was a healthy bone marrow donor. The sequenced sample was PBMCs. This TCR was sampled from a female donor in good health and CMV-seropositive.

The CDR3 spells CASSSGTGGQYEQFF. DNA for the CDR3: TGTGCCAGTAGTTCCGGGACAGGGGGCCAGTATGAGCAGTTCTTC. The chain recombines TRBV19 with TRBJ2-1; 12 positions agree with TRBD1. There are 15 residues in the CDR3. Looked up from germline, CDR1 is LNHDA and CDR2 is SQIVND (reference sequence). J gave up 8 bases and V 5 bases, and 7 bases lay outside the gene matches.